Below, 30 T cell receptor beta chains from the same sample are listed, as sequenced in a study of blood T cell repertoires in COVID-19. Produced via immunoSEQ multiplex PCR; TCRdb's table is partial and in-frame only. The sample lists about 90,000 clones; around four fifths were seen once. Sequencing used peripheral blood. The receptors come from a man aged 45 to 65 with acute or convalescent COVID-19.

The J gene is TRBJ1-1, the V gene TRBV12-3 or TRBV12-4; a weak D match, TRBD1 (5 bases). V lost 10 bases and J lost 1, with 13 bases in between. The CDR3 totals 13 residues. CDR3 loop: CATQLGENTEAFF. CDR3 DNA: TGTGCCACCCAGTTAGGGGAGAACACTGAAGCTTTCTTT.

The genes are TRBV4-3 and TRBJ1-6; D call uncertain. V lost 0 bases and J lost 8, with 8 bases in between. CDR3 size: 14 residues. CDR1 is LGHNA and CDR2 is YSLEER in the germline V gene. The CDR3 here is CASSQELIDSPLHF. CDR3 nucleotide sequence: TGCGCCAGCAGCCAAGAACTAATAGATTCACCCCTCCACTTT.

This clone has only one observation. The CDR3 protein is CASSSDGLGYEQYF. The DNA of the CDR3 is TGTGCCAGCAGCTCCGACGGACTGGGCTACGAGCAGTACTTC. The rearrangement joins TRBV7-8 to TRBJ2-7, with D possibly TRBD2 on 5 matching bases. Germline V gene data show CDR1 as SGHVS and CDR2 as FQNEAQ. This CDR3 spans 14 amino acids. V shed 4 bases and J shed 3 bases, with 13 bases lying between them.

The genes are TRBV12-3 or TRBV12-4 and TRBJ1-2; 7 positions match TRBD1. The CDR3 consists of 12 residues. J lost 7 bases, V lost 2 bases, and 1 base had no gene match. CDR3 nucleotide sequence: TGTGCCAGCAGTTTACCAGGGGGTGGCTACACCTTC. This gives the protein CASSLPGGGYTF.

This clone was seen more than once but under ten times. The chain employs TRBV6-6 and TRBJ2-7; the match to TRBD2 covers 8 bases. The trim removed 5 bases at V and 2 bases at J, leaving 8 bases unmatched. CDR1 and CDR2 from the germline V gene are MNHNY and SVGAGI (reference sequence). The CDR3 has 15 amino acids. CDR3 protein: CASSQLAASTYEQYF. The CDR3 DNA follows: TGTGCCAGCAGTCAACTAGCGGCTAGCACCTACGAGCAGTACTTC.

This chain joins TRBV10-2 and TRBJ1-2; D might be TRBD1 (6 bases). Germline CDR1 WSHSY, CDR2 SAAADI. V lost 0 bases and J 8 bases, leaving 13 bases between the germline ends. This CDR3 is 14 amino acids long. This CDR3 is CASSESLTGRGYTF. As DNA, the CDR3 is TGCGCCAGCAGTGAGTCATTAACAGGGCGAGGCTACACCTTC.

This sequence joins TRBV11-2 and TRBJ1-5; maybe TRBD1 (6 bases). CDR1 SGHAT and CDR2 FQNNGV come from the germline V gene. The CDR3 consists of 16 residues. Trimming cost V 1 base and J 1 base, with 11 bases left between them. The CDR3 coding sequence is TGTGCCAGCAGCTTAGGGGCAGGGGTCAGCAATCAGCCCCAGCATTTT. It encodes CASSLGAGVSNQPQHF.

In DNA form, the CDR3 reads TGTGCCAGCAGCACCTCTACGGGGGGCACCGGCTACGAGCAGTACTTC. Amino acids: CASSTSTGGTGYEQYF. J is TRBJ2-7 and V is TRBV5-4; a possible D gene is TRBD2 (7 bases). From germline, CDR1 is SGHNT and CDR2 YYREEE (reference sequence). V shed 4 bases and J shed 3 bases, with 20 bases lying between them. This CDR3 is built from 16 residues.

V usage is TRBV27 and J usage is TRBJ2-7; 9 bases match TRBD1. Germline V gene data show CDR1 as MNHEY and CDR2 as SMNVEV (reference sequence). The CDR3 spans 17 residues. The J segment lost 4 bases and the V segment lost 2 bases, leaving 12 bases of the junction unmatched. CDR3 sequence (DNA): TGTGCCAGCAGTTTAAGAGGGGGGGGGACAGGGTTTTACGAGCAGTACTTC. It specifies CASSLRGGGTGFYEQYF.

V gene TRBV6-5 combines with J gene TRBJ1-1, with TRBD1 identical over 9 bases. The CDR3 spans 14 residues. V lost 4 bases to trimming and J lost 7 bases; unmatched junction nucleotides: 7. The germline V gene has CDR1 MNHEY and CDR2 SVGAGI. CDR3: CASSLTGGRVEAFF. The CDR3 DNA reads TGTGCCAGCAGTTTAACAGGGGGCCGGGTTGAAGCTTTCTTT.

CDR3 DNA sequence: TGTGCCAGCATCGCGGCATCGGGGTTGGGGGAGCAGTACTTC. This encodes CASIAASGLGEQYF. The rearrangement joins TRBV28 to TRBJ2-7; D is possibly TRBD2 (5 bases). The V and J ends lost 7 bases and 7 bases respectively, with 20 bases between them. Germline-derived CDR1 and CDR2 are MDHEN and SYDVKM. CDR3 size: 14 residues.

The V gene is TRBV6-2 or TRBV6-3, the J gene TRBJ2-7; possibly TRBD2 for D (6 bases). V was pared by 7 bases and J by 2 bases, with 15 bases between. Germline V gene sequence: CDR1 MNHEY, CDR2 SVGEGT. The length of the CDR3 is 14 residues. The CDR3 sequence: CASIPTGGAYEQYF. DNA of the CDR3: TGTGCCAGCATCCCTACTGGAGGGGCCTACGAGCAGTACTTC.

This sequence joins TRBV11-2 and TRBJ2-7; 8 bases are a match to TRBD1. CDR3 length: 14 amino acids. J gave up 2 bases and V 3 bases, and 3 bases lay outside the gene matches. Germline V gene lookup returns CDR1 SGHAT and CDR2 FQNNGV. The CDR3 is CASSLDRVAYEQYF. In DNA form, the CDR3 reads TGTGCCAGCAGCTTGGACAGGGTCGCCTACGAGCAGTACTTC.

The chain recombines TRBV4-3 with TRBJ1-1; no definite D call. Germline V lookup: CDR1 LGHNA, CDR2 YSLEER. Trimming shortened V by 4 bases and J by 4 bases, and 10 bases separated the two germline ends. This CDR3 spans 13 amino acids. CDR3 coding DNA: TGCGCCAGCAGCCCGAGTGGAGTCACTGAAGCTTTCTTT. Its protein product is CASSPSGVTEAFF.

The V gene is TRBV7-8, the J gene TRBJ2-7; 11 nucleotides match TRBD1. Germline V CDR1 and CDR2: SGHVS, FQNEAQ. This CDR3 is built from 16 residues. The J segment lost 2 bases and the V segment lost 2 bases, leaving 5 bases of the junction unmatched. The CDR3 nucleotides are TGTGCCAGCAGCTTACCGCCGGGACAGGGGGCCTACGAGCAGTACTTC. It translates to CASSLPPGQGAYEQYF.

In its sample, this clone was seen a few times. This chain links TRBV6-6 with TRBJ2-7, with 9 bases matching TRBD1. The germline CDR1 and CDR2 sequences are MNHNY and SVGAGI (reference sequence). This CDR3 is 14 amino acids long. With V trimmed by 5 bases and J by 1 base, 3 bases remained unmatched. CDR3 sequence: CASSQGQGSYEQYF. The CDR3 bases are TGTGCCAGCAGTCAGGGACAGGGATCCTACGAGCAGTACTTC.

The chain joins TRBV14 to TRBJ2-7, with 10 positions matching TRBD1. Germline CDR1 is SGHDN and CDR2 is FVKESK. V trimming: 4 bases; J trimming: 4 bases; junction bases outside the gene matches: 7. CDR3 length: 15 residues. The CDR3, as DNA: TGTGCCAGCAGCCCCCGGGACAGGGGTCTGTACGAGCAGTACTTC. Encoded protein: CASSPRDRGLYEQYF.

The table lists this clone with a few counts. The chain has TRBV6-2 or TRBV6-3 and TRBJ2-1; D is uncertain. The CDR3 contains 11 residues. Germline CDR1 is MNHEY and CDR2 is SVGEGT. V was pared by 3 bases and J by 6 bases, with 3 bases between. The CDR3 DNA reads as TGTGCCAGCAGTTATAGCAATGAGCAGTTCTTC. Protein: CASSYSNEQFF.

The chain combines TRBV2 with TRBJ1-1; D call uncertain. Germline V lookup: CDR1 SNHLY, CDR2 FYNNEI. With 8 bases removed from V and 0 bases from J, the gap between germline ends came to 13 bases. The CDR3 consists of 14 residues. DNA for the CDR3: TGTGCCAGCGGCCGTGGAGCCGTGAACACTGAAGCTTTCTTT. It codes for CASGRGAVNTEAFF.

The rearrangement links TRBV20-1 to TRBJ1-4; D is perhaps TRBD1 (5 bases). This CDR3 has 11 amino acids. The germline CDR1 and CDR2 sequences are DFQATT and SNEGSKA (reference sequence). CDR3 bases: TGCAGCTCCAGGGTAGGGGAAAAACTGTTTTTT. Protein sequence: CSSRVGEKLFF.

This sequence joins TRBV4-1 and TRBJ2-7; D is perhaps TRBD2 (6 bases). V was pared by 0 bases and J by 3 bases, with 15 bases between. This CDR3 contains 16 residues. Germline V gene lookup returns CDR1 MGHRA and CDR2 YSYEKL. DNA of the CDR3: TGCGCCAGCAGCCAAGAGGAGGGGACGGAGCTCTACGAGCAGTACTTC. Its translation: CASSQEEGTELYEQYF.

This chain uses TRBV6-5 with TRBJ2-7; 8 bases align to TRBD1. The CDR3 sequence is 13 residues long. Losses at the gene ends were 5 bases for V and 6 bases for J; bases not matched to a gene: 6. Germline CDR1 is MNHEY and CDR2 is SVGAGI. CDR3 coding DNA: TGTGCCAGCAGTAACGGACAGGGCCTCGAGCAGTACTTC. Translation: CASSNGQGLEQYF.

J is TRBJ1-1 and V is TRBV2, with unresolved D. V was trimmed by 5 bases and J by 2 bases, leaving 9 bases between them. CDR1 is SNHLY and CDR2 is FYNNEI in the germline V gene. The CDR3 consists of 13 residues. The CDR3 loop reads CASSSQYNTEAFF. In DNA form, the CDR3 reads TGTGCCAGCAGTAGTCAGTATAACACTGAAGCTTTCTTT.

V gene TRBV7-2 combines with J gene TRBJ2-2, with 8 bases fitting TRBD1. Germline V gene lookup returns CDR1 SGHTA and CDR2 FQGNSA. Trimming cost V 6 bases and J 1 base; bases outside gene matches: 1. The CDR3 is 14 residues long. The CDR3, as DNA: TGTGCCAGCAGGGGGACAGGGAACACCGGGGAGCTGTTTTTT. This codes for CASRGTGNTGELFF.

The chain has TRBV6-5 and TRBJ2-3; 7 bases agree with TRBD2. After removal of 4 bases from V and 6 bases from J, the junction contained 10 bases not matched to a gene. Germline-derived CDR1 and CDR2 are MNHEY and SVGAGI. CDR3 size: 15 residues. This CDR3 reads CASSSVGGPGDTQYF. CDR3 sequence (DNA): TGTGCCAGCAGTTCGGTGGGAGGGCCGGGGGATACGCAGTATTTT.

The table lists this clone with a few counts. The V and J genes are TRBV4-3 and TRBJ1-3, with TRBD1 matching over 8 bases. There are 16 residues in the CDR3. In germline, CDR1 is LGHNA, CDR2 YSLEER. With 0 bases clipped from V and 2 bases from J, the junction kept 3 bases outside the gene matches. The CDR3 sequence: CASSQDGQGTGNTIYF. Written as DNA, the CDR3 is TGCGCCAGCAGCCAAGACGGACAGGGCACTGGAAACACCATATATTTT.

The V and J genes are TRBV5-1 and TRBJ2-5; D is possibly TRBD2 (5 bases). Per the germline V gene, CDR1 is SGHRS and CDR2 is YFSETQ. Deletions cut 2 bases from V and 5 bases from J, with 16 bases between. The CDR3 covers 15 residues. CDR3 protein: CASSLRTGSRETQYF. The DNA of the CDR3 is TGCGCCAGCAGCTTAAGGACTGGGAGCCGGGAGACCCAGTACTTC.

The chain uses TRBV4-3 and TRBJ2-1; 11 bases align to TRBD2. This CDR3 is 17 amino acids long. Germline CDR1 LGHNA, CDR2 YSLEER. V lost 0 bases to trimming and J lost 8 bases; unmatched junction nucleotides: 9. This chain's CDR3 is CASSQDPTSGSGHEQFF. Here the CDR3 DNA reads TGCGCCAGCAGCCAAGACCCAACTAGCGGGAGTGGCCATGAGCAGTTCTTC.

CDR3 DNA: TGTGCCAGCAGCCCACACGGACAGGGGGCCAATCAGCCCCAGCATTTT. This translates into CASSPHGQGANQPQHF. J is TRBJ1-5 and V is TRBV7-2; TRBD1 matches at 11 bases. Germline V gene sequence: CDR1 SGHTA, CDR2 FQGNSA. V lost 5 bases, J lost 3 bases, and 6 bases stayed unmatched. This CDR3 has 16 residues.

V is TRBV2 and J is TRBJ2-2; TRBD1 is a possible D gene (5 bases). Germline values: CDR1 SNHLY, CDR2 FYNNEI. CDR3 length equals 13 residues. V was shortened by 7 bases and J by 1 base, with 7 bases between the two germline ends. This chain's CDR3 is CASIDRNTGELFF. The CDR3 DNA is TGTGCCAGCATTGACAGGAACACCGGGGAGCTGTTTTTT.